A single sample is the source of the 12 T cell receptor beta chains below, sequenced in a study of tumor-infiltrating lymphocytes in primary liver carcinoma. Both RNA and DNA were isolated together from about 21-30 mg of bulk tissue that had not been sorted. With a constant-region primer, TCR beta cDNA was made from approximately 520 ng of total RNA. Amplification in three nested multiplex PCR rounds with slightly modified ARM-PCR gave rise to TCR beta libraries. TRBV1-TRBV30 forward and Cbeta reverse primers drove the first two approximately 10-cycle rounds. TCRdb reprocessed the multiplex PCR reads with MiXCR, giving one entry per CDR3 protein. The sample records fewer than 200,000 distinct CDR3 sequences, around four fifths being singletons. Sequenced input: tumor tissue from primary liver carcinoma. Receptor source: a man aged 40-49 years with primary liver carcinoma and hepatitis B virus infection.

Concerning this clonotype itself: Since the CDR3 does not end with the conserved phenylalanine or tryptophan, this likely comes from a read error. The chain links TRBV29-1 to TRBJ2-2; D is unclear. The CDR3 contains 14 residues. Trimming stripped 3 bases from V and 0 bases from J, with 8 bases between. Looked up from germline, CDR1 is SQVTM and CDR2 is ANQGSEA. DNA of the CDR3: TGCAGCGTTGACGCATGGACGAACACCGGGGAGCTGTTTCTT. This codes for CSVDAWTNTGELFL.

In this sample, this clonotype turned up once. The junction departs from germline at one end; a sequencing error may be responsible. The gene calls are TRBV11-1 and TRBJ2-3; tentatively, D is TRBD1 or TRBD2 (5 bases each). There are 19 residues in the CDR3. CDR1 and CDR2 from the germline V gene are SGHAT and FQDESV (reference sequence). The CDR3: CASCTGGSSVGARTETQYF. The CDR3, as DNA: TGTGCCAGCTGCACTGGGGGAAGCTCTGTTGGAGCCCGCACAGAAACGCAGTATTTT.

This clonotype was seen a few times. An end of the junction does not agree with germline; a read error may underlie this. The chain links TRBV29-1 to TRBJ1-2; D is ambiguous. CDR1 SQVTM and CDR2 ANQGSEA come from the germline V gene. The CDR3 totals 13 residues. The CDR3, as DNA: TGTAGCATGTATCTTGCTCGCGACTATGGCTACACCTTC. Translating it yields CSMYLARDYGYTF.

CDR3: CASSQGHVGWELFF. CDR3 sequence (DNA): TGTGCCAGCAGCCAAGGTCATGTGGGATGGGAGCTGTTTTTT. The V gene is TRBV4-2, the J gene TRBJ2-2, with unresolved D. CDR1 LGHNA and CDR2 YNFKEQ come from the germline V gene. Deletions cut 1 base from V and 9 bases from J, with 12 bases between. The CDR3 has 14 residues.

There are a few counts of this clonotype. This chain links TRBV5-6 with TRBJ1-1; a weak D match, TRBD1 (6 bases). Germline CDR1 SGHDT, CDR2 YYEEEE. The CDR3 loop spans 14 amino acids. V was trimmed by 4 bases and J by 5 bases, leaving 15 bases between them. CDR3 region: CASSAGQGRTEAFF. CDR3 coding DNA: TGTGCCAGCAGCGCAGGCCAGGGGCGGACTGAAGCTTTCTTT.

Concerning this clonotype itself: A junction boundary mismatches the germline segment, possibly from a read error. V is TRBV6-1 and J is TRBJ1-1; possible D gene TRBD1, 5 bases. There are 16 residues in the CDR3. Germline CDR1 and CDR2: MNHNS and SASEGT. This CDR3 reads CTSSAIRPGRGTEAFF. DNA for the CDR3: TGTACCAGCAGTGCGATTCGACCGGGACGGGGCACTGAAGCTTTCTTT.

This sequence joins TRBV6-1 and TRBJ2-1; TRBD2 matches at 12 bases. This CDR3 has 15 amino acids. The V segment lost 3 bases and the J segment 8 bases; nucleotides outside the gene matches: 5. The germline CDR1 and CDR2 sequences are MNHNS and SASEGT. The DNA for the CDR3 is TGTGCCAGCAGTGACAGACTAGCGGGAGCCGATGAGCAGTTCTTC. Protein sequence: CASSDRLAGADEQFF.

In regard to this clonotype: At one of its ends the junction is not consistent with the germline gene, which may arise from a read error. The chain employs TRBV11-1 and TRBJ2-1, with 9 bases identical to TRBD2. The CDR3 totals 18 residues. The V gene's germline CDR1 is SGHAT and CDR2 FQDESV (reference sequence). The CDR3 is CASSLYRSAGGSYNELFF. The CDR3 bases are TGTGCCAGCAGTTTATACCGCTCCGCGGGAGGGTCTTACAATGAGCTGTTCTTC.

As to this clonotype: Since no conserved phenylalanine or tryptophan closes the CDR3, a read error is the likely cause. The gene calls are TRBV30 and TRBJ2-7; D not certain. The V end lost 2 bases, the J end lost 0 bases, and 8 bases lay between the germline ends. This CDR3 has 13 residues. The V gene's germline CDR1 is GTSNPN and CDR2 SVGIG (reference sequence). CDR3 bases: TGTGCCTGGAGTAGGGATGACTCCTACGAGCAGTACTCC. Its translation is CAWSRDDSYEQYS.

Comment on this clonotype: The junction does not match germline at one end; this may be a read error. V usage is TRBV29-1 and J usage is TRBJ2-7; possibly TRBD1 or TRBD2 for D (5 bases each). The CDR3 loop spans 12 amino acids. Germline V gene lookup returns CDR1 SQVTM and CDR2 ANQGSEA. The CDR3, as DNA: TGCAGCGTTGAAAGGGACGGCAACGAGCAGTATTTC. It encodes CSVERDGNEQYF.

On this clonotype itself: This likely comes from a read error, as the CDR3 has no conserved phenylalanine or tryptophan at its end. V is TRBV5-4 and J is TRBJ2-1; D gene unclear. The CDR3 covers 14 residues. Germline V gene data show CDR1 as SGHNT and CDR2 as YYREEE (reference sequence). Here the CDR3 reads CAGSLESHNNEQFI. Here the CDR3 DNA reads TGTGCCGGCAGCTTGGAATCCCATAACAATGAGCAGTTCATC.

The chain employs TRBV7-9 and TRBJ2-2, with 8 nucleotides matching TRBD1. Germline V lookup: CDR1 SEHNR, CDR2 FQNEAQ (reference sequence). The CDR3 length is 15 residues. CDR3: CVNRPGQAGTGELFF. CDR3 nucleotide sequence: TGTGTCAACAGACCGGGACAGGCGGGGACCGGGGAGCTGTTTTTT.